This TCR beta chain was identified during a study of blood T cell repertoires in COVID-19 (dated by TCRdb to the early 2020s). About the study as a whole: The collaborator samples originated in the United States, Italy and Spain and spanned the acute and convalescent phases of COVID-19. The material from the prospective study consisted of cDNA or gDNA derived from T cells, B-cell-depleted T cells, or PBMCs. HLA class I and class II types, where available, came from metadata supplied by the sample provider rather than from assay-based typing. Sample metadata almost always included a de-identified subject ID, COVID-19 status, age in years and sex. The repertoires were made available in a free public database intended to serve as a resource for research on the immune response to SARS-CoV-2. The samples were drawn from two sources: the first 160 participants of the ongoing ImmuneRACE study, and 1,000 to 1,500 subjects contributed by 6 global collaborators. Subjects who had been exposed to COVID-19, were actively infected with it, or had recovered from it provided the deeply sampled blood TCRbeta repertoires that made up the dataset. General findings and caveats noted by the study authors: Clinical and demographic metadata were provided uncurated, with the amount varying by source and participant.

The immunoSEQ Assay, a bias-controlled multiplex PCR, was used to amplify TCRbeta CDR3 regions from genomic DNA. On the study's bioinformatics: Within the assay, amplification of reference gene primers was used to estimate how many nucleated cells each sample contained. To quantify the absolute abundance of each unique TCRbeta CDR3 rearrangement, sequence reads were collapsed and filtered. For each sample, productive Simpson clonality was calculated by taking the square root of Simpson's diversity index across productive rearrangements. TCRdb mirrors the immuneACCESS table, restricted to in-frame sequences. Some clones are absent from its copies; in checked studies, under half trace to an unresolved V gene, and the reason for the others is unknown. That table furnishes V, J and clone size, whereas the DNA furnished D and trimming. For this sample there are about 210,000 clones; less than 90% appear just once. The leading ten clones occupy about 10% of the sample.

One collaborating source in Seattle enrolled patients during active infection and followed them longitudinally through the course of disease. The collaborating institutions used their own protocols to collect whole blood in K2EDTA tubes. For TCRbeta analysis, collaborators shipped samples in one of three forms: frozen whole blood, isolated PBMCs, or DNA extracted from either of those sample types. Concerning this clone: Its cognate antigen has yet to be identified. Nothing much larger sits one base from this clone, and base qualities are not available.

The junction shows trimming of 4 bases on V and 3 bases on J, and the gene matches do not reach 9 bases of it. The cysteine opens and the phenylalanine closes a CDR3 of 17 amino acids. The only DNA kept is the CDR3, 51 bases in frame from the first base. Per the germline V gene, SGHDT is the CDR1 and YYEEEE is the CDR2. The chain was built from TRBV5-6 and TRBJ1-5; TRBD1 fits 11 bases in the junction. This receptor was identified in a woman at least 80 years old with COVID-19, enrolled during active disease. Sequenced material: peripheral blood. At the DNA level, the sequence is TGTGCCAGCAGCCGGGACAGGGGGAGTCTGGACAATCAGCCCCAGCATTTT. This codes for CASSRDRGSLDNQPQHF.